These 26 T cell receptor beta chains were sequenced from one sample in a study of cytomegalovirus exposure and HLA in healthy donors. The PCR ran on 60 Vbeta and 13 Jbeta primers. Clones were read by immunoSEQ multiplex PCR, and TCRdb kept only the in-frame ones, dropping some. Of 110,000 or so clones in the sample, more than 65% were seen once. The sequencing input was PBMCs. The receptors were sampled from a man aged 35-49 years in good health and CMV-seropositive.

The chain has TRBV18 and TRBJ2-1; D perhaps matches TRBD1 (5 bases). Germline CDR1 and CDR2: KGHSH and LQKENI. V lost 2 bases and J 3 bases, leaving 11 bases between the germline ends. This CDR3 has 15 amino acids. The CDR3 region has the DNA TGTGCCAGCTCACCAGGGGCAGGGTTCTACAATGAGCAGTTCTTC. Amino acid sequence: CASSPGAGFYNEQFF.

A few counts support this clone. This rearrangement joins TRBV28 to TRBJ1-5; D not certain. V lost 5 bases and J lost 5, with 16 bases in between. Germline V CDR1 and CDR2: MDHEN, SYDVKM. This CDR3 has 15 amino acids. CDR3 in amino acids: CASSDSKKRDQPQHF. The CDR3 DNA follows: TGTGCCAGCAGTGACTCCAAAAAGCGGGATCAGCCCCAGCATTTT. Combining the CDR3 with reference TRBV28 and TRBJ1-5 gives the whole variable domain DVKVTQSSRYLVKRTGEKVFLECVQDMDHENMFWYRQDPGLGLRLIYFSYDVKMKEKGDIPEGYSVSREKKERFSLILESASTNQTSMYLCASSDSKKRDQPQHFGDGTRLSIL.

The CDR3: CASSPRGGSSYNSPLHF. The CDR3 nucleotides read TGTGCCAGCAGCCCAAGGGGGGGGAGCTCCTATAATTCACCCCTCCACTTT. V gene TRBV7-8 combines with J gene TRBJ1-6; D is possibly TRBD1 (6 bases). CDR3 length: 17 amino acids. V was cut by 5 bases and J by 0 bases, with 14 bases left in between. CDR1 is SGHVS and CDR2 is FQNEAQ in the germline V gene.

This chain uses TRBV19 with TRBJ1-1, with a possible D match to TRBD1 (5 bases). The germline V and J ends were trimmed by 3 bases and 4 bases, with 12 bases remaining between them. Germline assignment: CDR1 LNHDA and CDR2 SQIVND (reference sequence). CDR3 length: 14 residues. The CDR3 DNA reads TGTGCCAGTAGTATCAGGGCTCTTGGCACTGAAGCTTTCTTT. It codes for CASSIRALGTEAFF.

Comments on this clone: Other DNA sequences within the sample encode an identical CDR3. V and J are TRBV11-2 and TRBJ1-2; D gene uncertain. Germline V CDR1 and CDR2: SGHAT, FQNNGV. The CDR3 length is 13 residues. V was shortened by 6 bases and J by 1 base, with 9 bases between the two germline ends. This CDR3 is CASSLGLNYGYTF. The CDR3, as DNA: TGTGCCAGCAGTCTCGGACTTAACTATGGCTACACCTTC. The variable domain in full, completed from reference TRBV11-2 and TRBJ1-2, reads EAGVAQSPRYKIIEKRQSVAFWCNPISGHATLYWYQQILGQGPKLLIQFQNNGVVDDSQLPKDRFSAERLKGVDSTLKIQPAKLEDSAVYLCASSLGLNYGYTFGSGTRLTVV.

The chain carries TRBV28 and TRBJ1-5; TRBD1 aligns across 8 bases. The CDR3 loop spans 17 amino acids. The germline gives CDR1 MDHEN, CDR2 SYDVKM. After removal of 4 bases from V and 2 bases from J, the junction contained 10 bases not matched to a gene. CDR3 region: CASSSSGQGRRNQPQHF. The CDR3 DNA reads TGTGCCAGCAGTTCCTCAGGACAGGGAAGACGCAATCAGCCCCAGCATTTT.

The rearrangement joins TRBV7-6 to TRBJ1-1; 9 bases are a match to TRBD1. Germline lookup yields CDR1 SGHVS and CDR2 FNYEAQ. The V and J ends lost 4 bases and 4 bases, in that order; junction bases with no gene match: 4. This CDR3 has 14 amino acids. The CDR3 reads CASSSGQGSTEAFF. The DNA of the CDR3 is TGTGCCAGCAGCTCGGGACAGGGTAGCACTGAAGCTTTCTTT.

V usage is TRBV7-3 and J usage is TRBJ2-2, with unresolved D. The CDR3 has 13 amino acids. Germline V gene sequence: CDR1 SGHTA, CDR2 FQGTGA. Trimming took 7 bases from V and 5 from J, leaving 11 bases between them. The CDR3 DNA reads as TGTGCCAGCAAGGAGACGGGTACCGGGGAGCTGTTTTTT. It yields the protein CASKETGTGELFF.

The gene calls are TRBV18 and TRBJ2-1; 10 nucleotides line up with TRBD1. The CDR3 is 14 amino acids. The germline CDR1 and CDR2 sequences are KGHSH and LQKENI. Trimming cost V 3 bases and J 6 bases; bases outside gene matches: 2. CDR3 amino acids: CASSPGTGANEQFF. CDR3 bases: TGTGCCAGCTCACCGGGGACAGGGGCCAATGAGCAGTTCTTC.

The sample holds a few counts of this clone. This rearrangement joins TRBV5-6 to TRBJ1-5; possibly TRBD1 for D (5 bases). The CDR3 sequence is 15 residues long. V was pared by 0 bases and J by 7 bases, with 14 bases between. Germline CDR1 reads SGHDT; CDR2 reads YYEEEE. The CDR3 DNA reads TGTGCCAGCAGCTTGGCTGGGGGGATGGGCCAGCCCCAGCATTTT. It yields the protein CASSLAGGMGQPQHF.

The chain recombines TRBV5-4 with TRBJ1-2; 8 bases map to TRBD1. Per the germline V gene, CDR1 is SGHNT and CDR2 is YYREEE (reference sequence). Losses at the gene ends were 2 bases for V and 4 bases for J; bases not matched to a gene: 10. This CDR3 is built from 16 residues. The CDR3, as DNA: TGTGCCAGCAGCTTCAAGGTCGGACAGGGCTCCTATGGCTACACCTTC. Protein: CASSFKVGQGSYGYTF.

This chain connects TRBV6-6 to TRBJ1-1; tentative D call: TRBD1 (5 bases). V was cut by 7 bases and J by 1 base, with 19 bases left in between. Germline values: CDR1 MNHNY, CDR2 SVGAGI (reference sequence). This CDR3 has 16 residues. CDR3 in DNA: TGTGCCAGCATCCTCACCCCCGGGGGGGGGAACACTGAAGCTTTCTTT. Translation gives CASILTPGGGNTEAFF.

This clone came up a few times. The chain employs TRBV29-1 and TRBJ1-2, with D perhaps TRBD1 (6 bases). The CDR3 covers 10 residues. Germline loops: CDR1 SQVTM, CDR2 ANQGSEA. V lost 6 bases to trimming and J lost 7 bases, with 9 bases between them. In nucleotides, the CDR3 is TGCAGCGTCACAGGGTTTGGCTACACCTTC. Protein: CSVTGFGYTF. The whole variable domain, remainder taken from reference TRBV29-1 and TRBJ1-2, is SAVISQKPSRDICQRGTSLTIQCQVDSQVTMMFWYRQQPGQSLTLIATANQGSEATYESGFVIDKFPISRPNLTFSTLTVSNMSPEDSSIYLCSVTGFGYTFGSGTRLTVV.

The V gene is TRBV6-1, the J gene TRBJ2-7, with 8 bases that match TRBD1. Trimming removed 6 bases from V and 2 bases from J; junction bases left unmatched: 9. From germline, CDR1 is MNHNS and CDR2 SASEGT. The CDR3 consists of 15 residues. The CDR3 loop reads CASSLSRDRTYEQYF. The CDR3, as DNA: TGTGCCAGCAGCCTCTCCCGGGACAGGACCTACGAGCAGTACTTC.

The chain couples TRBV7-2 to TRBJ2-7, with 12 positions matching TRBD2. This CDR3 is built from 18 residues. Germline V CDR1 and CDR2: SGHTA, FQGNSA. Losses at the gene ends were 6 bases for V and 0 bases for J; bases not matched to a gene: 12. The CDR3 nucleotides read TGTGCCAGCAGTAAGGGCCCGCTAGCGGGGGGGAGCTCCTACGAGCAGTACTTC. Translated, it gives CASSKGPLAGGSSYEQYF.

This chain joins TRBV6-5 and TRBJ2-3; 11 nucleotides agree with TRBD2. Per the germline V gene, CDR1 is MNHEY and CDR2 is SVGAGI. Trimming at V came to 5 bases and at J to 7 bases, leaving 5 bases not matched to a gene. This CDR3 contains 14 residues. CDR3 loop: CASSNSGGANTQYF. The CDR3 nucleotides read TGTGCCAGCAGTAATAGCGGGGGGGCCAATACGCAGTATTTT.

The chain recombines TRBV4-3 with TRBJ1-5; D remains unclear. The V gene's germline CDR1 is LGHNA and CDR2 YSLEER. Trimming pared 1 base from V and 1 base from J, leaving 8 bases between. CDR3 size: 15 residues. The CDR3: CASSQGHLSNQPQHF. Written as DNA, the CDR3 is TGCGCCAGCAGCCAAGGACATCTCAGCAATCAGCCCCAGCATTTT.

This clone was counted a few times. The rearrangement links TRBV19 to TRBJ1-2, with 9 bases lining up with TRBD1. CDR1 is LNHDA and CDR2 is SQIVND in the germline V gene (reference sequence). This CDR3 has 15 amino acids. The J segment lost 4 bases and the V segment lost 2 bases, leaving 5 bases of the junction unmatched. The chain's CDR3 is CASSIWTGEAYGYTF. CDR3 coding DNA: TGTGCCAGTAGTATATGGACAGGGGAGGCCTATGGCTACACCTTC.

This clone has just one count. The chain employs TRBV13 and TRBJ1-2; 7 nucleotides line up with TRBD1. The trim removed 2 bases at V and 6 bases at J, leaving 6 bases unmatched. Germline V lookup: CDR1 PRHDT, CDR2 FYEKMQ (reference sequence). The CDR3 totals 14 residues. The CDR3 nucleotides read TGTGCCAGCAGCTTAAACAGGGGCTTGGATGGCTACACCTTC. Amino acid sequence: CASSLNRGLDGYTF.

The CDR3 loop reads CASSTHRGPYEQYF. CDR3 nucleotide sequence: TGTGCCAGCAGCACTCACAGGGGCCCCTACGAGCAGTACTTC. This chain connects TRBV5-8 to TRBJ2-7, with TRBD1 matching over 7 bases. The V segment lost 4 bases and the J segment 2 bases; nucleotides outside the gene matches: 6. The CDR3 has 14 residues. Per the germline V gene, CDR1 is SGHTS and CDR2 is YDEGEE. Supplemented by reference TRBV5-8 and TRBJ2-7, the full variable domain reads EAGVTQSPTHLIKTRGQQATLRCSPISGHTSVYWYQQALGLGLQFLLWYDEGEERNRGNFPPRFSGRQFPNYSSELNVNALELEDSALYLCASSTHRGPYEQYFGPGTRLTVT.

This chain uses TRBV7-6 with TRBJ2-1; D is unresolved. CDR1 and CDR2 (germline): SGHVS, FNYEAQ. The CDR3 has 12 residues. Trimming shortened V by 1 base and J by 8 bases, and 6 bases separated the two germline ends. CDR3 protein: CASSLDSYEQFF. The CDR3 region has the DNA TGTGCCAGCAGCTTAGACTCGTATGAGCAGTTCTTC.

This clone came up a few times. The sample has other DNA sequences that encode this CDR3 too. The chain joins TRBV13 to TRBJ1-6, with 7 nucleotides matching TRBD1. J lost 7 bases, V lost 4 bases, and 4 bases had no gene match. Germline V gives CDR1 PRHDT, CDR2 FYEKMQ (reference sequence). The CDR3 contains 14 residues. CDR3 in amino acids: CASSSDRKNSPLHF. The CDR3 nucleotides are TGTGCCAGCAGCTCGGACAGGAAGAATTCACCCCTCCACTTT.

This sequence joins TRBV19 and TRBJ2-3; 8 nucleotides agree with TRBD2. The germline CDR1 and CDR2 sequences are LNHDA and SQIVND (reference sequence). After removal of 9 bases from V and 1 base from J, the junction contained 3 bases not matched to a gene. The CDR3 is 13 amino acids. The CDR3 coding sequence is TGTGCCAGGCCGGGGGGGGGCACAGATACGCAGTATTTT. Residues: CARPGGGTDTQYF.

Of note for this clone: The germline gene is not matched at one end of the junction; a read error may be the cause. The chain combines TRBV7-9 with TRBJ1-2; tentative D call: TRBD1 (6 bases). Germline V gene lookup returns CDR1 SEHNR and CDR2 FQNEAQ (reference sequence). The CDR3 is 14 residues long. The CDR3 reads CSSSQSPGVYGYTF. CDR3 DNA: TGTTCCAGCAGCCAATCTCCAGGGGTCTATGGCTACACCTTC.

The V gene is TRBV28, the J gene TRBJ2-7, with D perhaps TRBD1 (5 bases). The CDR3 loop spans 15 amino acids. Per germline, CDR1 MDHEN and CDR2 SYDVKM. Trimming removed 7 bases at V and 6 bases at J, with 22 bases between. In nucleotides, the CDR3 is TGTGCCAGCACCGGGCCTAGGGGCGAAAGTACCGAGCAGTACTTC. Its translation is CASTGPRGESTEQYF.

This chain uses TRBV5-1 with TRBJ2-2; 13 nucleotides match TRBD2. Losses at the gene ends were 0 bases for V and 4 bases for J; bases not matched to a gene: 12. The CDR3 has 20 amino acids. CDR1 SGHRS and CDR2 YFSETQ come from the germline V gene. The CDR3 here is CASSLANPGLAGAGTGELFF. Here the CDR3 DNA reads TGCGCCAGCAGCTTGGCCAATCCCGGACTAGCGGGGGCCGGCACCGGGGAGCTGTTTTTT.